Given below is one T cell receptor (beta chain) in context. Germline assignment: CDR1 LNHDA and CDR2 SQIVND (reference sequence). The CDR3 sequence is 15 residues long. V lost 5 bases to trimming and J lost 7 bases, with 18 bases between them. Sequencing was performed with immunoSEQ multiplex PCR; in TCRdb, only in-frame clones are kept and a portion is missing. Of about 170,000 clones listed, roughly 80% were seen once; the top ten hold roughly 12%. This sample is drawn from a study of blood T cell repertoires in COVID-19. Participants had their cohort set by participant-reported clinical history. Sequenced: PBMCs or T cells enriched from blood (not recorded which). This TCR was recovered from a man in his fifties who had recovered from COVID-19. The V and J genes are TRBV19 and TRBJ1-5; maybe TRBD1 (6 bases). This CDR3 reads CASSPGQSLIQPQHF. The CDR3 nucleotides are TGTGCCAGTAGTCCCGGACAGAGTTTAATACAGCCCCAGCATTTT.